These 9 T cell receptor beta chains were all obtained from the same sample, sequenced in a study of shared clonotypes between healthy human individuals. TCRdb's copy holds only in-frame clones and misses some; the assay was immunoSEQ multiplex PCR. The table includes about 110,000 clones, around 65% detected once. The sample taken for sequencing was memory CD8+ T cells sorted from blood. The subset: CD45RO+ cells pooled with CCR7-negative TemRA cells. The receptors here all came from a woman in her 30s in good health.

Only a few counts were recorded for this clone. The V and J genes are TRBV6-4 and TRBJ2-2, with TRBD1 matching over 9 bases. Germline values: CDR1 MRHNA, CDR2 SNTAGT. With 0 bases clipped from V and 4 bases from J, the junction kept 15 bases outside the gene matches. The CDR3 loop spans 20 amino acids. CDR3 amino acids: CASSDSGYPGQGFGTGELFF. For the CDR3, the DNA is TGTGCCAGCAGTGACTCGGGTTATCCGGGACAGGGCTTCGGCACCGGGGAGCTGTTTTTT.

Written as DNA, the CDR3 is TGCGCCAGCAGCCCCCATCCGGGACAACCAAGGAGCTCCTACGAGCAGTACTTC. Its translation is CASSPHPGQPRSSYEQYF. V and J are TRBV5-1 and TRBJ2-7, with TRBD1 as a possible D gene (6 bases). V dropped 4 bases and J dropped 0 bases, with 23 bases sitting between them. CDR1 is SGHRS and CDR2 is YFSETQ in the germline V gene. The CDR3 is made up of 18 amino acids.

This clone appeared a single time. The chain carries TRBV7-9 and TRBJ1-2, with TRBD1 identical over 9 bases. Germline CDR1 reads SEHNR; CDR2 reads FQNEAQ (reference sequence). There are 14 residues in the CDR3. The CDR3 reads CSMGETDRGYGYTF. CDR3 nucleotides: TGTTCGATGGGGGAGACGGACAGGGGATATGGCTACACCTTC.

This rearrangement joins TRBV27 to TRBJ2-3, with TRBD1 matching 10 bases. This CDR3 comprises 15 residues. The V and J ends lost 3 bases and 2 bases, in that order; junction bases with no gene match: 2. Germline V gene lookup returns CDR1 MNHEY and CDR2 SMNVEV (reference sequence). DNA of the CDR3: TGTGCCAGCAGTTTGGGACAGGGGCACACAGATACGCAGTATTTT. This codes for CASSLGQGHTDTQYF.

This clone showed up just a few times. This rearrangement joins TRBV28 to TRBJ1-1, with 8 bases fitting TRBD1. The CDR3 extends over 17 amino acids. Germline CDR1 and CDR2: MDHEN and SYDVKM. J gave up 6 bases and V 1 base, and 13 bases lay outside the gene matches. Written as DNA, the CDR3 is TGTGCCAGCAGTTTATTGGACAGGGAAGGGGCAGCACCTGAAGCTTTCTTT. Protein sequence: CASSLLDREGAAPEAFF.

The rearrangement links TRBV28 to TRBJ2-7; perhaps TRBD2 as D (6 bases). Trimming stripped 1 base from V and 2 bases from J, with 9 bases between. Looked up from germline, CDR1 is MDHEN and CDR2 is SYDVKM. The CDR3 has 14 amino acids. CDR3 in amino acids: CASSLYSGAYEQYF. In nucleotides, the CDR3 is TGTGCCAGCAGTTTATATAGCGGAGCCTACGAGCAGTACTTC.

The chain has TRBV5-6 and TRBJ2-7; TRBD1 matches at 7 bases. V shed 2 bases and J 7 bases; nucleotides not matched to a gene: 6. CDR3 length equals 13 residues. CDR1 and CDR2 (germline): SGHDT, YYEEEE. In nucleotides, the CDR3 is TGTGCCAGCAGCTTAACAGGGGAAGGGGAGCAGTACTTC. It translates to CASSLTGEGEQYF.

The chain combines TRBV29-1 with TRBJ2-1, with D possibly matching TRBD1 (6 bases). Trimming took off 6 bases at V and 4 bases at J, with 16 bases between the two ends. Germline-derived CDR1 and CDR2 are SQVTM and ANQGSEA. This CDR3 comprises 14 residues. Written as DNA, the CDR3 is TGCAGCGTCCTGACAGGCAGAAGATACAATGAGCAGTTCTTC. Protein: CSVLTGRRYNEQFF.

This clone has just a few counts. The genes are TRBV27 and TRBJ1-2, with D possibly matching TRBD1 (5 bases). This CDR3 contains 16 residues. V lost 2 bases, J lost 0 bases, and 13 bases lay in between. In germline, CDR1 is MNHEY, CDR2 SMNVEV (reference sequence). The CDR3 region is CASSLTSQTANYGYTF. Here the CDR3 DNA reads TGTGCCAGCAGTTTAACCAGCCAGACAGCTAACTATGGCTACACCTTC.